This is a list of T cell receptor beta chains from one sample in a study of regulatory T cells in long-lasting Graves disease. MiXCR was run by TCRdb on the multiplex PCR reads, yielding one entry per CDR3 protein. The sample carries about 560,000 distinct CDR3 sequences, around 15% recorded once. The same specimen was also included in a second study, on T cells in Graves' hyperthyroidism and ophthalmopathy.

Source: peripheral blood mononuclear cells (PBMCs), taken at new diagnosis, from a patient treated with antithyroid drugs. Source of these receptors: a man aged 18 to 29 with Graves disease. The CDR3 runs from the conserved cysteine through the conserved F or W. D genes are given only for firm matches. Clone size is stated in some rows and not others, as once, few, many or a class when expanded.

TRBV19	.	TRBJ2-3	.	TGTGCCAGTAGTATCTCCCTAGGGGGTACGCAGTATTTT	CASSISLGGTQYF
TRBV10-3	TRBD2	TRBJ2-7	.	TGTGCCACGCTAGCGGGGATGAGTGGCTACGAGCAGTACTTC	CATLAGMSGYEQYF
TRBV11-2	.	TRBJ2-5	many	TGTGCCAGCAGCTTAATAGGGGCAGAAGAGACCCAGTACTTC	CASSLIGAEETQYF
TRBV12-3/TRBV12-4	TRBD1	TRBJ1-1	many	TGTGCCAGCAGTTTATCCGGGACAGGGATCACTGAAGCTTTCTTT	CASSLSGTGITEAFF
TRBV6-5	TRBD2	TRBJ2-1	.	TGTGCCAGCAGTTGGGGGGGTATCTGGTTCTTC	CASSWGGIWFF
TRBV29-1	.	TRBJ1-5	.	TGCAGCGTTGGTTGGGGAGGGGATCGGCCCCAGCATTTT	CSVGWGGDRPQHF
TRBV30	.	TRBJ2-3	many	TGTGCCTGGAGTGTACCCAGTTTGCTTGCCCAGGCAGATACGCAGTATTTT	CAWSVPSLLAQADTQYF
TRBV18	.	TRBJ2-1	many	TGTGCCAGCTCACCACCTTCGGCGGGATACAATGAGCAGTTCTTC	CASSPPSAGYNEQFF
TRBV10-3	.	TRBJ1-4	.	TGTGCCATCAGTGACGGCGGCAGGATGTCTAATGAAAAACTGTTTTTT	CAISDGGRMSNEKLFF
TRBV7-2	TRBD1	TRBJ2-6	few	TGTGCCAGCAGTCATCCGGGACAGGGGTTACTGTGGGCCAACGTCCTGACTTTC	CASSHPGQGLLWANVLTF
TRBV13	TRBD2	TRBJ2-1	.	TGTGCCAGCAGCTCCGGGACTAGCATCCTCAATGAGCAGTTCTTC	CASSSGTSILNEQFF
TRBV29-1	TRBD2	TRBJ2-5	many	TGCAGCGCTGAGGGAGGGCGCGAGACCCAGTACTTC	CSAEGGRETQYF
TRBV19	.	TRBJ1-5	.	TGTGCCAGCCGGGACGGCTATCAGCCCCAGCATTTT	CASRDGYQPQHF
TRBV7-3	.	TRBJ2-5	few	TGTGCCAGCAGCTTACCGGACAGTCGGACCCAGTACTTC	CASSLPDSRTQYF
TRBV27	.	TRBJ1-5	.	TGTGCCCGACGGGTTGGGGGGAGACAGCCCCAGCATTTT	CARRVGGRQPQHF
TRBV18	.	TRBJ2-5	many	TGTGCCAGCTCCCCACCGTTCGGAGTAGGACAAGAGACCCAGTACTTC	CASSPPFGVGQETQYF
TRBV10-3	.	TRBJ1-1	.	TGTGCCATCAGACAGGGACCGTTGAACACTGAAGCTTTCTTT	CAIRQGPLNTEAFF
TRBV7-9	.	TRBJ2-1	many	TGTGCCAGCAGCTTAGTTGGTTCTTCGGGGGAGCAGTTCTTC	CASSLVGSSGEQFF
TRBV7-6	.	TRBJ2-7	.	TGTGCCAGCAGCCCCGGGTGGGGTCGGGGCGAGCAGTACTTC	CASSPGWGRGEQYF
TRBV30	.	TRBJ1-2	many	TGTGCCTGGAAGGACAGTTTCAAAGGCTACACCTTC	CAWKDSFKGYTF
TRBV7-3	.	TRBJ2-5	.	TGTGCCAGCAGCTTAAACCCCCTTGGGCGCGGAGAGACCCAGTACTTC	CASSLNPLGRGETQYF
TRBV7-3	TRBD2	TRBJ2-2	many	TGTGCCAGCAGCTCTAGCGGGGGCACCGGGGAGCTGTTTTTT	CASSSSGGTGELFF
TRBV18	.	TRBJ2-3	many	TGTGCCAGCTCACCAGGACAGTTGAACACAGATACGCAGTATTTT	CASSPGQLNTDTQYF
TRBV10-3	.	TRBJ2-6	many	TGTGCCATCAGTGATTTCAGACAGGCCGGGGCCAACGTCCTGACTTTC	CAISDFRQAGANVLTF
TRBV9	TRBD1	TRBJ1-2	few	TGTGCCAGCAGCGTAAGGGACAGGGGAGCCTATGGCTACACCTTC	CASSVRDRGAYGYTF
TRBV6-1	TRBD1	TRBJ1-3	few	TGTGCCAGCAGTGTTCACGGACAGGGGAACGGAAACACCATATATTTT	CASSVHGQGNGNTIYF